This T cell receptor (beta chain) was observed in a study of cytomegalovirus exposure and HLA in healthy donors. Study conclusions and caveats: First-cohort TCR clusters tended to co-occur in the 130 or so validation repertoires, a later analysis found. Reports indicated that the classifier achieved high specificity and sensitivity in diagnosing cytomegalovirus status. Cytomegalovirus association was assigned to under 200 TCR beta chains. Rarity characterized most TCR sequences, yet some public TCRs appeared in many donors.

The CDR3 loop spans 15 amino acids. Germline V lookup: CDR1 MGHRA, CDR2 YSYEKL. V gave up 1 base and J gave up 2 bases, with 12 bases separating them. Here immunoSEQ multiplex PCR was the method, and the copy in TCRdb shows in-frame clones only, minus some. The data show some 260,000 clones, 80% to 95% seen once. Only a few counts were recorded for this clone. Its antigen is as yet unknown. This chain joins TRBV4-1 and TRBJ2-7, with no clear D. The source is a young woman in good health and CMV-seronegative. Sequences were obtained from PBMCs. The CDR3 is CASSQALSLTYEQYF. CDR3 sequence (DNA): TGCGCCAGCAGCCAAGCACTCTCCCTCACCTACGAGCAGTACTTC.